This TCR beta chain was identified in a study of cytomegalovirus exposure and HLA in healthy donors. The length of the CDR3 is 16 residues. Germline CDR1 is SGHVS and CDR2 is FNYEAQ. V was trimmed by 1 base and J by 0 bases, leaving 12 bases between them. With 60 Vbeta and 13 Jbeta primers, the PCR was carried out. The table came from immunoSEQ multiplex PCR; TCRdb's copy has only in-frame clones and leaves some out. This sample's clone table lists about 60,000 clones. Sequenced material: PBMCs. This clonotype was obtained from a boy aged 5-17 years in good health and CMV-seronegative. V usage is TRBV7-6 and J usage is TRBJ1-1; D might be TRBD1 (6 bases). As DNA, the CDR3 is TGTGCCAGCAGCTTAGGACAGGCTGCTATGAACACTGAAGCTTTCTTT. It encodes CASSLGQAAMNTEAFF. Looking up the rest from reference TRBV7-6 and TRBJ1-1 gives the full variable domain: GAGVSQSPRYKVTKRGQDVALRCDPISGHVSLYWYRQALGQGPEFLTYFNYEAQQDKSGLPNDRFSAERPEGSISTLTIQRTEQRDSAMYRCASSLGQAAMNTEAFFGQGTRLTVV.